This TCR beta chain was sequenced during a study of T cell responses to AZD1222 COVID-19 vaccine. This clone showed up just once. Using immunoSEQ multiplex PCR, the repertoire was profiled, and TCRdb retains in-frame clones only, with some absent. The data hold tens of thousands of clones, with 87% observed a single time. This CDR3 has 13 amino acids. In germline, CDR1 is SGDLS, CDR2 YYNGEE. Trimming left V 4 bases short and J 0 bases short, with 7 bases between. Here the sequenced sample was peripheral blood, taken 28 days after the second AZD1222 dose. The gene calls are TRBV9 and TRBJ1-1, with no clear D. This clonotype was obtained from an adult who received the AZD1222 COVID-19 vaccine. The CDR3 loop is CASSPGLNTEAFF. The CDR3 DNA reads TGTGCCAGCAGCCCAGGACTGAACACTGAAGCTTTCTTT.